A selection of T cell receptor beta chains follows, all from one sample in a study of blood T cell repertoires in COVID-19. The table came from immunoSEQ multiplex PCR; TCRdb's copy has only in-frame clones and leaves some out. The sample records about 220,000 clones, approximately 82% being singletons. Sequences were obtained from peripheral blood. The receptors shown here come from a woman of 80 years or more with acute or convalescent COVID-19. The CDR3 runs from the conserved cysteine through the conserved F or W. A D gene is named only where the DNA matches it firmly. Size tells how often a clone was seen (once, few, many) or the class of an expanded clone, and some rows leave it out.

NA,14,TRBV18,NA,TRBJ1-1,TGTGCCAGCTCAGCAACAGCTCCGAACACTGAAGCTTTCTTT,CASSATAPNTEAFF
NA,11,TRBV27,NA,TRBJ2-7,TGTGCCAGCACCTATGCCAACGAGCAGTACTTC,CASTYANEQYF
NA,15,TRBV11-3,NA,TRBJ1-2,TGTGCCAGCAGCCGGCGGGGGACGGAGGACTATGGCTACACCTTC,CASSRRGTEDYGYTF
TRBD1,17,TRBV2,NA,TRBJ1-4,TGTGCCAGCAGTAATACCGGGACAGGGGGGGTACGTGAAAAACTGTTTTTT,CASSNTGTGGVREKLFF
NA,14,TRBV5-1,NA,TRBJ1-1,TGCGCCAGCAGCCTCACAGGGAGGGACACTGAAGCTTTCTTT,CASSLTGRDTEAFF
NA,15,TRBV6-2/TRBV6-3,NA,TRBJ1-1,TGTGCCAGCAGTTACTCAAGAACGACAGCCTCGTCGACTTTCTTT,CASSYSRTTASSTFF
NA,14,TRBV21-1,NA,TRBJ1-5,TGTGCCAGCAGATTACGGGGACAAATACAGCCCCAGCATTTT,CASRLRGQIQPQHF
TRBD1,13,TRBV12-3/TRBV12-4,NA,TRBJ2-1,TGTGCCAGCAGCCGGGACAGGGGGAGTCCGCAGTTCTTC,CASSRDRGSPQFF
NA,14,TRBV19,NA,TRBJ2-2,TGTGCCAGTAGTATAAATTTCGGGTCCGGGGAGCTGTTTTTT,CASSINFGSGELFF
TRBD2,17,TRBV19,NA,TRBJ2-1,TGTGCCAGTAGTATAGCCCCTAGCGGGGTCTCCTACAATGAGCAGTTCTTC,CASSIAPSGVSYNEQFF
NA,15,TRBV19,NA,TRBJ1-3,TGTGCCAGTATTCTCGGTAGCAATCTCGGAAACACCATATATTTT,CASILGSNLGNTIYF
NA,14,TRBV7-9,once,TRBJ2-2,TGTGCCAGCAGCAAGGACTTAGGCACCGGGGAGCTGTTTTTT,CASSKDLGTGELFF
TRBD1,14,TRBV9,NA,TRBJ2-2,TGTGCCAGCAGCCCCGGGACAGGGATGGGGGAGCTGTTTTTT,CASSPGTGMGELFF
NA,11,TRBV20-1,NA,TRBJ2-1,TGCAGTGCTAGTGGGGGGCTAGAGCAGTTCTTC,CSASGGLEQFF